The clone carrying this T cell receptor beta chain has just a few counts. The sample originates from a study of T cells in Graves' hyperthyroidism and ophthalmopathy. With 4 bases clipped from V and 8 bases from J, the junction kept 8 bases outside the gene matches. The CDR3 length is 15 residues. RNA transcripts were the template for amplifying TCR beta CDR3 regions. Initially, a first-round RT-PCR of the TCR CDR3 employed the HTBI primer set. MiXCR was run by TCRdb on the multiplex PCR reads, yielding one entry per CDR3 protein. The sample yields approximately 610,000 distinct CDR3 sequences, over 15% seen once.

This clonotype was obtained from a woman younger than 30 with Graves' hyperthyroidism. The J gene is TRBJ1-6, the V gene TRBV12-3 or TRBV12-4; 7 nucleotides line up with TRBD1. The sequenced sample was blood. CDR3 coding DNA: TGTGCCAGCAGTTCCCCACAGGGGTTTGATTCACCCCTCCACTTT. Translated: CASSSPQGFDSPLHF.